The rows below give T cell receptor beta chains drawn from one sample of a study of blood T cell repertoires in COVID-19. Clones were read by immunoSEQ multiplex PCR, and TCRdb kept only the in-frame ones, dropping some. The sample lists some 100,000 clones, roughly four fifths occurring once. The sample comprised peripheral blood. The receptors were gathered from a man in his fifties or sixties with active or convalescent COVID-19. The CDR3 runs from the conserved cysteine through the conserved F or W. D genes are given only for firm matches. Size is stated for part of the rows, as once, few or many counts, or as a class when the clone is expanded.

>TRBV6-5|TRBJ2-7|.|.
CASLASSYEQYF
TGTGCCAGCTTGGCCAGTTCCTACGAGCAGTACTTC
>TRBV7-8|TRBJ1-2|.|.
CASSPSFLRGYTF
TGTGCCAGCAGCCCCTCCTTTTTACGGGGCTACACCTTC
>TRBV24-1|TRBJ2-5|few|.
CATSAGSGETQYF
TGTGCCACCAGTGCCGGGTCCGGGGAGACCCAGTACTTC
>TRBV5-1|TRBJ2-1|.|TRBD2
CASSPEREAYNEQFF
TGCGCCAGCAGCCCGGAGCGGGAGGCCTACAATGAGCAGTTCTTC
>TRBV2|TRBJ2-1|.|TRBD1
CASNIDRGNEQFF
TGTGCCAGCAACATAGACAGGGGTAATGAGCAGTTCTTC
>TRBV27|TRBJ1-2|.|.
CASSLSGDESYGYTF
TGTGCCAGCAGTTTATCAGGGGATGAGAGCTATGGCTACACCTTC
>TRBV6-2/TRBV6-3|TRBJ2-1|.|TRBD2
CASSYSRLAGATSSYNEQFF
TGTGCCAGCAGTTACTCGCGACTAGCGGGGGCCACGAGCTCCTACAATGAGCAGTTCTTC
>TRBV5-1|TRBJ2-7|.|.
CASSVQGPTYEQYF
TGCGCCAGCAGCGTACAGGGCCCTACCTACGAGCAGTACTTC
>TRBV29-1|TRBJ2-2|.|TRBD2
CSVGTSGGASTGELFF
TGCAGCGTTGGAACTAGCGGGGGGGCCTCGACCGGGGAGCTGTTTTTT
>TRBV6-5|TRBJ2-5|.|.
CASTSTDVSWETQYF
TGTGCCAGCACATCAACCGATGTAAGCTGGGAGACCCAGTACTTC
>TRBV15|TRBJ1-3|.|.
CATSRDYGTSDYSGNTIYF
TGTGCCACCAGCAGAGATTACGGGACATCCGACTACTCTGGAAACACCATATATTTT
>TRBV5-6|TRBJ1-1|.|.
CASSTGGYTEAFF
TGTGCCAGCAGCACCGGGGGTTACACTGAAGCTTTCTTT
>TRBV4-1|TRBJ2-5|few|TRBD2
CASSPLRTSMEEQETQYF
TGCGCCAGCAGCCCTTTAAGGACTAGCATGGAGGAGCAAGAGACCCAGTACTTC
>TRBV5-1|TRBJ2-1|once|TRBD2
CASSETSGGWNEQFF
TGCGCCAGCAGCGAGACTAGCGGGGGGTGGAATGAGCAGTTCTTC
>TRBV27|TRBJ2-2|.|.
CASSLTTLNTGELFF
TGTGCCAGCAGCCTGACTACCTTAAACACCGGGGAGCTGTTTTTT
>TRBV12-3/TRBV12-4|TRBJ2-5|.|.
CASSLNRAETQYF
TGTGCCAGCAGTTTAAACAGGGCAGAGACCCAGTACTTC
>TRBV6-6|TRBJ2-5|.|TRBD2
CASSILAGGPTETQYF
TGTGCCAGCAGCATCCTAGCGGGGGGGCCAACGGAGACCCAGTACTTC
>TRBV5-1|TRBJ2-1|.|.
CASSSTMGLEQFF
TGCGCCAGCAGCTCAACTATGGGGCTTGAGCAGTTCTTC
>TRBV24-1|TRBJ2-2|.|.
CATSDLRAGVTGELFF
TGTGCCACCAGTGATTTGCGGGCAGGGGTTACCGGGGAGCTGTTTTTT
>TRBV29-1|TRBJ2-1|.|.
CSMTGTFSYNEQFF
TGCAGCATGACAGGCACTTTCTCCTACAATGAGCAGTTCTTC
>TRBV12-3/TRBV12-4|TRBJ2-7|.|TRBD1
CASSIGQGYEQYF
TGTGCCAGCAGCATAGGACAGGGTTACGAGCAGTACTTC
>TRBV3-1/TRBV3-2|TRBJ1-1|.|.
CASSQTGNTEAFF
TGTGCCAGCAGCCAGACTGGGAACACTGAAGCTTTCTTT
>TRBV11-3|TRBJ2-3|.|TRBD2
CASSRGSGGASDTQYF
TGTGCCAGCAGCAGAGGTAGCGGGGGGGCCTCAGATACGCAGTATTTT
>TRBV11-2|TRBJ1-1|.|TRBD1
CASSSGQGDTEAFF
TGTGCCAGCAGCTCGGGACAGGGGGACACTGAAGCTTTCTTT
>TRBV28|TRBJ1-2|.|TRBD1
CAILSGTDYGYTF
TGTGCCATCCTTTCCGGGACAGACTATGGCTACACCTTC
>TRBV7-9|TRBJ2-1|.|TRBD1
CASSLAMSTGGTYNEQFF
TGTGCCAGCAGCTTAGCGATGTCGACAGGGGGCACCTACAATGAGCAGTTCTTC
>TRBV19|TRBJ2-2|.|TRBD2
CASRGAAGGNTGELFF
TGTGCCAGTCGGGGAGCGGCGGGGGGGAACACCGGGGAGCTGTTTTTT
>TRBV7-9|TRBJ1-2|.|TRBD1
CASSLVGDRGRNYGYTF
TGTGCCAGCAGCTTAGTAGGTGACAGGGGGCGAAACTATGGCTACACCTTC
>TRBV10-2|TRBJ1-4|.|.
CASSELGGGDEKLFF
TGCGCCAGCAGTGAATTGGGAGGGGGGGATGAAAAACTGTTTTTT
>TRBV14|TRBJ2-7|.|.
CASSQGVEEQYF
TGTGCCAGCAGCCAAGGTGTGGAGGAGCAGTACTTC
>TRBV30|TRBJ1-3|.|.
CAWSVKGASGNTIYF
TGTGCCTGGAGTGTAAAGGGAGCATCTGGAAACACCATATATTTT
>TRBV3-1/TRBV3-2|TRBJ2-5|.|.
CASSQQVSQETQYF
TGTGCCAGCAGCCAACAGGTATCACAAGAGACCCAGTACTTC
>TRBV3-1/TRBV3-2|TRBJ2-2|few|TRBD2
CASSQAPGLAGKNTGELFF
TGTGCCAGCAGCCAAGCTCCGGGACTAGCGGGAAAAAACACCGGGGAGCTGTTTTTT
>TRBV11-2|TRBJ2-5|.|TRBD2
CASSLAGGYQETQYF
TGTGCCAGCAGCTTAGCGGGGGGGTACCAAGAGACCCAGTACTTC
>TRBV24-1|TRBJ1-2|.|.
CATRGTVGDGYTF
TGTGCCACGAGGGGGACGGTAGGGGATGGCTACACCTTC
>TRBV10-1|TRBJ1-2|once|.
CASSEGVDYGYTF
TGCGCCAGCAGTGAGGGAGTTGACTATGGCTACACCTTC
>TRBV29-1|TRBJ1-4|.|.
CSGGSGANEKLFF
TGCAGCGGGGGGTCGGGGGCTAATGAAAAACTGTTTTTT
>TRBV2|TRBJ2-4|.|.
CASSAWTENIQYF
TGTGCCAGCAGTGCTTGGACAGAAAACATTCAGTACTTC
>TRBV30|TRBJ1-6|once|TRBD1
CAWIGRTGRNSPLHF
TGTGCCTGGATTGGCCGGACAGGGAGGAATTCACCCCTCCACTTT
>TRBV12-3/TRBV12-4|TRBJ2-1|few|.
CASSFLHEQFF
TGTGCCAGCAGTTTTCTCCATGAGCAGTTCTTC
>TRBV3-1/TRBV3-2|TRBJ2-2|.|TRBD1
CASSQGTGGAGTGELFF
TGTGCCAGCAGCCAGGGGACAGGGGGCGCGGGCACCGGGGAGCTGTTTTTT
>TRBV6-1|TRBJ1-1|.|.
CASSEVSGWDTEAFF
TGTGCCAGCAGTGAAGTGTCAGGGTGGGACACTGAAGCTTTCTTT
>TRBV15|TRBJ2-7|.|.
CATSRATYYEQYF
TGTGCCACCAGCAGAGCTACCTACTACGAGCAGTACTTC
>TRBV5-5|TRBJ2-2|.|.
CASSLQGGENTGELFF
TGTGCCAGCAGCTTACAGGGAGGGGAGAACACCGGGGAGCTGTTTTTT
>TRBV18|TRBJ2-5|.|.
CASSPPTSGETQYF
TGTGCCAGCTCACCACCGACTAGTGGAGAGACCCAGTACTTC
>TRBV7-9|TRBJ2-5|.|.
CASNRDTQETQYF
TGTGCCAGCAATCGGGACACCCAAGAGACCCAGTACTTC
>TRBV3-1/TRBV3-2|TRBJ2-5|.|.
CASSQIAETQYF
TGTGCCAGCAGCCAGATCGCGGAGACCCAGTACTTC
>TRBV6-5|TRBJ2-1|.|TRBD2
CASSTSADEQFF
TGTGCCAGCAGTACTAGCGCCGATGAGCAGTTCTTC
>TRBV24-1|TRBJ2-5|.|TRBD1
CATSDKAGTGTETQYF
TGTGCCACCAGTGATAAAGCCGGGACAGGGACGGAGACCCAGTACTTC